This T cell receptor beta chain was profiled in a study of early T cells in non-severe SARS-CoV-2 infection. This clonotype was recorded a few times. V was trimmed by 0 bases and J by 4 bases, leaving 10 bases between them. Germline CDR1 is GTSNPN and CDR2 is SVGIG (reference sequence). This CDR3 has 14 amino acids. TCRdb reprocessed the 5' RACE reads with MiXCR, giving one entry per CDR3 protein. The sample has 50,000 to 75,000 distinct CDR3 sequences; 12% are singletons. The sequence was collected from an adult who was a healthcare worker with PCR-confirmed SARS-CoV-2 infection or an uninfected control (not recorded which). The donor label of this sample is uncertain. The material sequenced was whole blood, taken at baseline. The J gene is TRBJ2-1, the V gene TRBV30; D unresolved. For the CDR3, the DNA is TGTGCCTGGAGTGTACATAAAGCTTACAATGAGCAGTTCTTC. Translated: CAWSVHKAYNEQFF.